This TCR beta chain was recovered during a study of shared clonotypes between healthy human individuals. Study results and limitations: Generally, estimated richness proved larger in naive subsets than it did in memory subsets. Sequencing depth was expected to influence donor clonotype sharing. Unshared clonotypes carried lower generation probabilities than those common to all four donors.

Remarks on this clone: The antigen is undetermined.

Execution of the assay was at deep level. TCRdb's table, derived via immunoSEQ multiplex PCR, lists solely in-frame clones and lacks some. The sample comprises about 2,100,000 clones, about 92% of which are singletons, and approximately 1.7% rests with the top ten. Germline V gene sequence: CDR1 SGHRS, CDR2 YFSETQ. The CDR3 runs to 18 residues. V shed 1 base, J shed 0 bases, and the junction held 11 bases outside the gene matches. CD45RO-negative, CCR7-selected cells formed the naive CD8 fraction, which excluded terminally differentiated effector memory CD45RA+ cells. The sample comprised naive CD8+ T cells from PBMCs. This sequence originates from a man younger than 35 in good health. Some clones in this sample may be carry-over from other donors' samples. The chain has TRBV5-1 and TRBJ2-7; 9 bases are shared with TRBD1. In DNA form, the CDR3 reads TGCGCCAGCAGCTTGCTTCCCGGGACAGGGATCGCCTCCTACGAGCAGTACTTC. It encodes CASSLLPGTGIASYEQYF. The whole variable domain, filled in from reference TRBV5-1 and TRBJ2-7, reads KAGVTQTPRYLIKTRGQQVTLSCSPISGHRSVSWYQQTPGQGLQFLFEYFSETQRNKGNFPGRFSGRQFSNSRSEMNVSTLELGDSALYLCASSLLPGTGIASYEQYFGPGTRLTVT.